This T cell receptor (beta chain) was retrieved from a study of blood T cell repertoires in COVID-19. Clones were read by immunoSEQ multiplex PCR, and TCRdb kept only the in-frame ones, dropping some. The table shows some 330,000 clones, with about 87% occurring only once. The CDR3 extends over 14 amino acids. Germline V CDR1 and CDR2: LNHDA, SQIVND (reference sequence). Losses at the gene ends were 3 bases for V and 9 bases for J; bases not matched to a gene: 6. Enrolled through a virtual design, the participants were between roughly 18 and 89 years of age and came from under 30 US areas. J is TRBJ2-1 and V is TRBV19; 9 nucleotides match TRBD1. This TCR came from a man between 40 and 49 years old in a cohort exposed to, infected with or recovered from COVID-19 (not recorded which). What was sequenced was PBMCs or T cells enriched from blood (not recorded which). The CDR3 loop reads CASSMDRGRGEQFF. CDR3 sequence (DNA): TGTGCCAGTAGTATGGACAGGGGCCGCGGTGAGCAGTTCTTC.